Listed below are T cell receptor beta chains from one sample, sequenced in a study of blood T cell repertoires in COVID-19. Some clones are missing from TCRdb's copy, which holds only in-frame ones; the method was immunoSEQ multiplex PCR. This repertoire shows fewer than 300,000 clones, roughly 80% found once; its top ten account for 15% to 17%. The specimen was peripheral blood. All receptors derive from a person aged 65-85 years with COVID-19, enrolled during active disease. CDR3s include the opening cysteine and the closing phenylalanine or tryptophan. Each record gives: J gene, V gene, clone size, D gene, CDR3 DNA, CDR3 protein. The D gene is left open where the match is weak. Size is omitted from some rows. Given values are once, few, many or a class for expanded clones.

j_gene: TRBJ2-3
v_gene: TRBV4-2
abundance: once
d_gene: NA
CDR3nt: TGTGCCAGCAGCCAAGATCGTCCGGGGGTGGCAGATACGCAGTATTTT
CDR3aa: CASSQDRPGVADTQYF

j_gene: TRBJ1-6
v_gene: TRBV9
abundance: NA
d_gene: TRBD1
CDR3nt: TGTGCCAGCAGCTCGACAGGGTACTCACCCCTCCACTTT
CDR3aa: CASSSTGYSPLHF

j_gene: TRBJ2-1
v_gene: TRBV6-6
abundance: few
d_gene: NA
CDR3nt: TGTGCCAGCAGTTACTCCCTAGATTTGGGTGAGCAGTTCTTC
CDR3aa: CASSYSLDLGEQFF

j_gene: TRBJ2-7
v_gene: TRBV11-2
abundance: NA
d_gene: TRBD1
CDR3nt: TGTGCCAGCAGCTTAGTGGGACAGGGTGTTTACGAGCAGTACTTC
CDR3aa: CASSLVGQGVYEQYF

j_gene: TRBJ1-6
v_gene: TRBV30
abundance: NA
d_gene: NA
CDR3nt: TGTGCCTGGAGTGTAGAGTCACCCCTCCACTTT
CDR3aa: CAWSVESPLHF

j_gene: TRBJ2-1
v_gene: TRBV7-2
abundance: NA
d_gene: TRBD1
CDR3nt: TGTGCCAGCAGCTTAAAGGGACAGGGTCATGAGCAGTTCTTC
CDR3aa: CASSLKGQGHEQFF

j_gene: TRBJ2-3
v_gene: TRBV12-3/TRBV12-4
abundance: NA
d_gene: NA
CDR3nt: TGTGCCAGCAGTTTGGGGCGCACAGATACGCAGTATTTT
CDR3aa: CASSLGRTDTQYF

j_gene: TRBJ2-1
v_gene: TRBV19
abundance: NA
d_gene: NA
CDR3nt: TGTGCCAGTAGACAGGGTAGTAATGAGCAGTTCTTC
CDR3aa: CASRQGSNEQFF

j_gene: TRBJ2-1
v_gene: TRBV4-3
abundance: NA
d_gene: TRBD2
CDR3nt: TGCGCCAGCAGCCAAGATCGGGGAGCGGGGGGGGTCGGACCCCAGTTCTTC
CDR3aa: CASSQDRGAGGVGPQFF

j_gene: TRBJ2-7
v_gene: TRBV9
abundance: NA
d_gene: NA
CDR3nt: TGTGCCAGCAGCAAGGAGGTTGGCGAGCAGTACTTC
CDR3aa: CASSKEVGEQYF

j_gene: TRBJ2-1
v_gene: TRBV28
abundance: NA
d_gene: NA
CDR3nt: TGTGCCAGCAACCGTGGAGGACGGCCCTCCAATGAGCAGTTCTTC
CDR3aa: CASNRGGRPSNEQFF

j_gene: TRBJ1-1
v_gene: TRBV29-1
abundance: NA
d_gene: NA
CDR3nt: TGCAGCGTTGACCGTACAGGGACGAACACTGAAGCTTTCTTT
CDR3aa: CSVDRTGTNTEAFF

j_gene: TRBJ1-6
v_gene: TRBV19
abundance: NA
d_gene: NA
CDR3nt: TGTGCCAGTAGTATAGGCGGGCGGTCACCCCTCCACTTT
CDR3aa: CASSIGGRSPLHF